The entry below gives a single T cell receptor beta chain sequence along with its context. The CDR3 sequence is 13 residues long. Germline V lookup: CDR1 SGHTA, CDR2 FQGNSA. Germline trimming cut 5 bases from V and 9 bases from J; bases unmatched to any gene: 8. The data belong to a study of blood T cell repertoires in COVID-19. In the study overall: Whether acute or convalescent, the COVID-19 samples came from the United States, Italy and Spain.

How the authors handled the data: By means of reference gene primer amplification, nucleated cell counts were estimated. Only in-frame clones appear in the TCRdb table, and some are missing; sequencing was by immunoSEQ multiplex PCR. V and J calls and clone size are given by that table; D and trimming were obtained from the DNA. The table includes some 130,000 clones, approximately 90% detected once. V gene TRBV7-2 combines with J gene TRBJ2-7; TRBD1 agrees at 9 bases. The receptor's source is a man aged 65 to 79 with active COVID-19. The specimen sequenced was peripheral blood. The CDR3 sequence: CASSPNTGGGQYF. The CDR3 DNA is TGTGCCAGCAGCCCAAATACAGGGGGCGGGCAGTACTTC.